The 5 T cell receptor beta chains listed next were all sequenced from one sample in a study of T-cell memory formation after mild COVID-19 (dated by TCRdb to about 2021). The method behind the library was 5' RACE. Reads for this sample came from an Illumina NovaSeq 6000. TCRdb reanalyzed the raw reads on its own, using fastp at Q25 for trimming and MiXCR for clone calling, and kept in-frame beta chains. Every distinct CDR3 protein forms one entry, paired with its most common genes and DNA. The sample records about 49,000 distinct CDR3 sequences, around a quarter of which are singletons. In total, the top ten clones hold about 41% of the sample. The sequencing input was PBMCs or a T cell subset sorted from them (not recorded which). The receptors originated from a man in his late teens or twenties who had mild COVID-19 (a few samples of this study predate the infection). The sample titles of this study are shuffled in the database, so cell type and time point are left out; the donor was told from shared clones.

In its sample, this clonotype was seen many times. CDR3 loop: CASSRGLRDLGELFF. CDR3 in DNA: TGCGCCAGCAGCCGGGGACTTCGTGATCTCGGGGAGCTGTTTTTT. The rearrangement joins TRBV5-1 to TRBJ2-2; possible D gene TRBD2, 6 bases. The CDR3 spans 15 residues. Per germline, CDR1 SGHRS and CDR2 YFSETQ. Trimming shortened V by 4 bases and J by 7 bases, and 17 bases separated the two germline ends. The complete variable domain, with remaining parts taken from reference TRBV5-1 and TRBJ2-2, reads KAGVTQTPRYLIKTRGQQVTLSCSPISGHRSVSWYQQTPGQGLQFLFEYFSETQRNKGNFPGRFSGRQFSNSRSEMNVSTLELGDSALYLCASSRGLRDLGELFFGEGSRLTVL.

J is TRBJ2-1 and V is TRBV3-1; D may be TRBD1 (6 bases). The V end was cut by 8 bases, the J end by 8 bases, with 16 bases between. Germline loops: CDR1 LGHDT, CDR2 YNNKEL (reference sequence). The CDR3 has 13 amino acids. The CDR3 sequence is CASAQGPSYEQFF. CDR3 sequence (DNA): TGTGCCAGCGCGCAGGGGCCTAGCTATGAGCAGTTCTTC.

V usage is TRBV4-1 and J usage is TRBJ2-1, with D maybe TRBD2 (5 bases). Trimming took off 1 base at V and 11 bases at J, with 9 bases between the two ends. The CDR3 covers 12 residues. Germline V gene sequence: CDR1 MGHRA, CDR2 YSYEKL. CDR3 sequence: CASSQGVGKQFF. The DNA of the CDR3 is TGCGCCAGCAGCCAAGGAGTCGGGAAGCAGTTCTTC.

The chain combines TRBV7-9 with TRBJ2-7, with D possibly being TRBD2 (6 bases). Germline V gene data show CDR1 as SEHNR and CDR2 as FQNEAQ (reference sequence). The CDR3 loop spans 13 amino acids. V was shortened by 5 bases and J by 7 bases, with 15 bases between the two germline ends. CDR3 sequence (DNA): TGTGCCAGCAGCCCACCGGGTGCGGGGGAGCAGTACTTC. Translation: CASSPPGAGEQYF.

The chain couples TRBV4-1 to TRBJ2-1, with TRBD2 matching 10 bases. Losses at the gene ends were 1 base for V and 8 bases for J; bases not matched to a gene: 11. The CDR3 contains 17 residues. CDR1 MGHRA and CDR2 YSYEKL come from the germline V gene. The CDR3 spells CASSQVVASGGGHEQFF. CDR3 coding DNA: TGCGCCAGCAGCCAAGTTGTGGCTAGCGGGGGCGGGCATGAGCAGTTCTTC.